This entry features one T cell receptor (beta chain) sequence. The iRepertoire nested amplicon-rescue multiplex PCR amplified TCR alpha and beta CDR3s from RNA. MiXCR, applied by TCRdb to the multiplex PCR reads, yields one record per CDR3 protein. The sample shows 170,000 or so distinct CDR3 sequences, about 47% of them seen only once. The sample originates from a study of glioma-infiltrating T cells. The CDR3 runs to 14 residues. Germline V gene sequence: CDR1 SGHDT, CDR2 YYEEEE. The germline V and J ends were trimmed by 3 bases and 4 bases, with 13 bases remaining between them. Sequenced material: glioma tissue, nonneoplastic brain tissue, or PBMCs (not recorded which). The TCR was taken from a human donor with low-grade glioma or glioblastoma, undergoing nonglioma brain surgery, or in good health (not recorded which). This chain joins TRBV5-6 and TRBJ2-5; D is possibly TRBD2 (5 bases). The CDR3 DNA reads TGTGCCAGCAGCTCGGAGCTAGCAGCAGAGACCCAGTACTTC. It codes for CASSSELAAETQYF. Full variable domain (rest looked up from reference TRBV5-6 and TRBJ2-5): DAGVTQSPTHLIKTRGQQVTLRCSPKSGHDTVSWYQQALGQGPQFIFQYYEEEERQRGNFPDRFSGHQFPNYSSELNVNALLLGDSALYLCASSSELAAETQYFGPGTRLLVL.